These 3 T cell receptor beta chains originate from one sample sequenced in a study of technical replicates of blood from several donors. Profiling relied on immunoSEQ multiplex PCR, and the TCRdb table lists in-frame clones only, not all of them. The repertoire holds tens of thousands of clones, with 85% to 95% as singletons. The specimen sequenced was T cells isolated from PBMCs. Every receptor here comes from a human donor in good health.

The chain combines TRBV19 with TRBJ2-7; D might be TRBD2 (5 bases). This CDR3 has 13 residues. The germline V gene encodes CDR1 LNHDA and CDR2 SQIVND (reference sequence). V lost 7 bases to trimming and J lost 3 bases, with 13 bases between them. The CDR3 loop is CASKSREVYEQYF. The CDR3 nucleotides read TGTGCCAGTAAATCGAGGGAAGTCTACGAGCAGTACTTC.

This clone was observed a handful of times. The chain couples TRBV10-1 to TRBJ2-3; perhaps TRBD2 as D (5 bases). V lost 5 bases to trimming and J lost 2 bases, with 11 bases between them. Looked up from germline, CDR1 is WNHNN and CDR2 is SYGVQD (reference sequence). The CDR3 extends over 14 amino acids. CDR3 DNA sequence: TGCGCCAGCAGTCACAGCGGCTACACAGATACGCAGTATTTT. Its translation is CASSHSGYTDTQYF.

The J gene is TRBJ1-2, the V gene TRBV7-2, with D hard to call. CDR1 is SGHTA and CDR2 is FQGNSA in the germline V gene. V gave up 2 bases and J gave up 2 bases, with 15 bases separating them. CDR3 size: 16 residues. The CDR3 reads CASSLKSEGWNYGYTF. In DNA form, the CDR3 reads TGTGCCAGCAGCTTAAAAAGCGAGGGTTGGAACTATGGCTACACCTTC.